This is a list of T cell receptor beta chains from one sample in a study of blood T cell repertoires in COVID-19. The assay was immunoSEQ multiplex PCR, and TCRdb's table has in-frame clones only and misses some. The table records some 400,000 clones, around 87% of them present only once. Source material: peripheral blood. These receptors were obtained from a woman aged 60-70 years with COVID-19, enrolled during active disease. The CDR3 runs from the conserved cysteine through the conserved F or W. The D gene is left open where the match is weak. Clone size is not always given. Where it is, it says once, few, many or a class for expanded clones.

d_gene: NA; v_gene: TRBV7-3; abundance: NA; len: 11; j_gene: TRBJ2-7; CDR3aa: CASSPSYEQYF; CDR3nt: TGTGCCAGCAGCCCGTCCTACGAGCAGTACTTC
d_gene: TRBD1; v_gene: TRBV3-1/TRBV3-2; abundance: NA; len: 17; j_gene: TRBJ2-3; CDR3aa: CASSQDPPGTDTDTQYF; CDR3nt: TGTGCCAGCAGCCAAGATCCCCCCGGGACAGACACAGATACGCAGTATTTT
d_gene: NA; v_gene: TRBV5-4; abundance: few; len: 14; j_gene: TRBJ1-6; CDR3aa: CASSQQTQGAGLHF; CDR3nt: TGTGCCAGCAGCCAGCAGACCCAGGGCGCCGGCCTCCACTTT
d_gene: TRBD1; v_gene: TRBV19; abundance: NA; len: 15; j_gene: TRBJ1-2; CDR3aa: CASIPIGGQGLGYTF; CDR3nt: TGTGCCAGTATCCCCATCGGGGGACAGGGACTAGGCTACACCTTC
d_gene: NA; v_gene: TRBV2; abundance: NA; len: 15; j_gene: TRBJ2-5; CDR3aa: CASRREGLKQETQYF; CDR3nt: TGTGCCAGCCGCCGGGAAGGCCTGAAACAAGAGACCCAGTACTTC
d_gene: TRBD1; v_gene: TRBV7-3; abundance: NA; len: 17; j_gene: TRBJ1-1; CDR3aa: CASSLNVGTGANTEAFF; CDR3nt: TGTGCCAGCAGCTTAAACGTAGGGACAGGGGCAAACACTGAAGCTTTCTTT
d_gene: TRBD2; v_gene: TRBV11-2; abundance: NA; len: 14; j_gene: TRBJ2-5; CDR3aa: CASSLRGDGETQYF; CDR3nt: TGTGCCAGCAGCTTGCGGGGGGACGGAGAGACCCAGTACTTC
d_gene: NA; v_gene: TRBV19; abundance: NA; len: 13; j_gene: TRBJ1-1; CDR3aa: CASSTGINTEAFF; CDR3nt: TGTGCCAGTAGTACAGGGATAAACACTGAAGCTTTCTTT
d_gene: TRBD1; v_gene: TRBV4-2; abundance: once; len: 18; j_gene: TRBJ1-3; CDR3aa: CASSQEMGTGLSGNTIYF; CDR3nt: TGTGCCAGCAGCCAAGAGATGGGGACAGGCCTCTCTGGAAACACCATATATTTT
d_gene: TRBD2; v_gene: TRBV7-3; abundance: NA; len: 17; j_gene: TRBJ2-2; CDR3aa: CASSLTSGGANTGELFF; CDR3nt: TGTGCCAGCAGCTTGACTAGCGGGGGAGCGAACACCGGGGAGCTGTTTTTT
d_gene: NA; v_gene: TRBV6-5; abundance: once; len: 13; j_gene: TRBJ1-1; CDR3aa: CASSRLGKAEAFF; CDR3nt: TGTGCCAGCAGCCGACTTGGAAAGGCTGAAGCTTTCTTT
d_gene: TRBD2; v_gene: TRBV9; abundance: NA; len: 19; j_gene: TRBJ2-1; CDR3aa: CASSVETGLAGAGYNEQFF; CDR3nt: TGTGCCAGCAGCGTAGAGACCGGGCTAGCGGGGGCCGGCTACAATGAGCAGTTCTTC
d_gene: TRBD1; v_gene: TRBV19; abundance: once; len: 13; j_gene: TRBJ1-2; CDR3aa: CASSPRQGSGYTF; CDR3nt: TGTGCCAGTAGTCCGCGACAGGGTTCGGGCTACACCTTC
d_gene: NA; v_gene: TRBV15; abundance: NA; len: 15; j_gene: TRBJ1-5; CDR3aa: CATSRGPDGGFLQHF; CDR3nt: TGTGCCACCAGCAGGGGCCCGGACGGGGGATTTCTCCAGCATTTT
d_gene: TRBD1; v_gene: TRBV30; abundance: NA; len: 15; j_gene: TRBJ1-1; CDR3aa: CAWSVGTGGNTEAFF; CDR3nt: TGTGCCTGGAGTGTGGGGACAGGGGGGAACACTGAAGCTTTCTTT
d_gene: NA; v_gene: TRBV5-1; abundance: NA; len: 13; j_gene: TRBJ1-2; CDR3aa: CASSLDPLQGYTF; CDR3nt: TGCGCCAGCAGCTTGGATCCCCTCCAGGGCTACACCTTC
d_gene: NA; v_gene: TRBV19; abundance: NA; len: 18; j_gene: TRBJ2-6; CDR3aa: CASSIRGARGSGANVLTF; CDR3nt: TGTGCCAGTAGTATTCGGGGGGCTCGCGGATCTGGGGCCAACGTCCTGACTTTC